Presented here are 23 T cell receptor beta chains from one specimen sequenced in a study of blood T cell repertoires in COVID-19. Profiled with immunoSEQ multiplex PCR; TCRdb holds only in-frame clones, not every one. The table shows about 90,000 clones, with about 91% occurring only once. Sequenced: peripheral blood. The receptors were gathered from a human donor with active COVID-19. The donor label of this sample is uncertain.

The chain recombines TRBV4-1 with TRBJ2-2; TRBD1 aligns across 9 bases. Germline V gene sequence: CDR1 MGHRA, CDR2 YSYEKL. The CDR3 length is 16 residues. After removal of 0 bases from V and 4 bases from J, the junction contained 3 bases not matched to a gene. This chain's CDR3 is CASSQDRTGATGELFF. The CDR3 nucleotides read TGCGCCAGCAGCCAAGATAGGACAGGGGCCACCGGGGAGCTGTTTTTT.

CDR3 loop: CASSLEGTESSGANVLTF. CDR3 in DNA: TGCGCCAGCAGCTTGGAGGGGACAGAGAGCTCTGGGGCCAACGTCCTGACTTTC. V is TRBV5-1 and J is TRBJ2-6; TRBD1 aligns across 7 bases. Trimming cost V 0 bases and J 0 bases; bases outside gene matches: 6. Germline V gene sequence: CDR1 SGHRS, CDR2 YFSETQ. This CDR3 is 18 amino acids long.

The J gene is TRBJ2-5, the V gene TRBV5-1; 7 positions agree with TRBD2. This CDR3 is 16 amino acids long. V dropped 1 base and J dropped 1; count of bases not matched to a gene: 7. From germline, CDR1 is SGHRS and CDR2 YFSETQ. DNA for the CDR3: TGCGCCAGCAGCTTGTACGGGACTACCATCCAAGAGACCCAGTACTTC. Encoded protein: CASSLYGTTIQETQYF.

This rearrangement joins TRBV6-6 to TRBJ1-2; TRBD1 aligns across 9 bases. CDR1 and CDR2 (germline): MNHNY, SVGAGI (reference sequence). V lost 8 bases to trimming and J lost 4 bases; unmatched junction nucleotides: 5. The CDR3 is 13 amino acids. The DNA of the CDR3 is TGTGCCAGCGGGGGACAGGGCTTCTATGGCTACACCTTC. It is translated as CASGGQGFYGYTF.

The rearrangement joins TRBV4-1 to TRBJ2-5; 9 positions match TRBD1. Germline V gene lookup returns CDR1 MGHRA and CDR2 YSYEKL. V shed 8 bases, J shed 5 bases, and the junction held 3 bases outside the gene matches. The CDR3 totals 12 residues. The CDR3 region has the DNA TGCGCCAGCTCCGGACAGGGGGAGACCCAGTACTTC. Amino acids: CASSGQGETQYF.

V usage is TRBV5-1 and J usage is TRBJ1-1; D is unclear. The germline gives CDR1 SGHRS, CDR2 YFSETQ. Trimming left V 0 bases short and J 0 bases short, with 6 bases between. This CDR3 is 14 amino acids long. CDR3 DNA sequence: TGCGCCAGCAGCTTGGCCGCGATGAACACTGAAGCTTTCTTT. Translated, it gives CASSLAAMNTEAFF.

The chain employs TRBV19 and TRBJ2-2; TRBD2 might be the D (5 bases). This CDR3 contains 15 residues. The V and J ends lost 8 bases and 1 base respectively, with 14 bases between them. Germline V gene data show CDR1 as LNHDA and CDR2 as SQIVND (reference sequence). CDR3 protein: CASLQTGWNTGELFF. The CDR3 nucleotides are TGTGCCAGTCTGCAGACGGGATGGAACACCGGGGAGCTGTTTTTT.

This sequence joins TRBV29-1 and TRBJ2-2; TRBD2 is a possible D gene (5 bases). The CDR3 totals 12 residues. The germline gives CDR1 SQVTM, CDR2 ANQGSEA. Trimming stripped 4 bases from V and 5 bases from J, with 8 bases between. The CDR3 protein is CSVARGTGELFF. Written as DNA, the CDR3 is TGCAGCGTTGCACGGGGAACCGGGGAGCTGTTTTTT.

The gene calls are TRBV7-2 and TRBJ2-6, with D tentatively TRBD1 (5 bases). V shed 5 bases and J shed 0 bases, with 8 bases lying between them. The CDR3 is made up of 15 amino acids. CDR1 is SGHTA and CDR2 is FQGNSA in the germline V gene. The CDR3 loop is CASSTRVSGANVLTF. The CDR3 DNA sequence: TGTGCCAGCAGCACCAGGGTCTCTGGGGCCAACGTCCTGACTTTC. Full variable domain (remainder filled in from reference TRBV7-2 and TRBJ2-6): GAGVSQSPSNKVTEKGKDVELRCDPISGHTALYWYRQSLGQGLEFLIYFQGNSAPDKSGLPSDRFSAERTGGSVSTLTIQRTQQEDSAVYLCASSTRVSGANVLTFGAGSRLTVL.

V gene TRBV27 combines with J gene TRBJ2-3; 7 bases match TRBD1. V lost 5 bases, J lost 6 bases, and 8 bases stayed unmatched. The CDR3 is 14 residues long. Germline V gene data show CDR1 as MNHEY and CDR2 as SMNVEV (reference sequence). The CDR3 bases are TGTGCCAGCAGTGGGGACAGCACTGGGGATACGCAGTATTTT. The encoded protein is CASSGDSTGDTQYF.

This clone was counted once. The CDR3 protein is CASSVAGTGGSPLHF. The CDR3 region has the DNA TGTGCCAGCAGTGTCGCCGGGACAGGGGGATCACCCCTCCACTTT. This chain links TRBV25-1 with TRBJ1-6, with 11 bases fitting TRBD1. CDR1 and CDR2 from the germline V gene are MGHDK and SYGVNS. The CDR3 totals 15 residues. J lost 10 bases, V lost 4 bases, and 6 bases had no gene match.

This chain connects TRBV6-1 to TRBJ2-3; TRBD1 matches at 11 bases. V trimming: 4 bases; J trimming: 0 bases; junction bases outside the gene matches: 6. CDR1 is MNHNS and CDR2 is SASEGT in the germline V gene. There are 17 residues in the CDR3. The DNA for the CDR3 is TGTGCCAGCAGTGTCTGGACAGGGGGCTCTAGCACAGATACGCAGTATTTT. Encoded protein: CASSVWTGGSSTDTQYF.

J is TRBJ2-7 and V is TRBV5-1; a possible D gene is TRBD1 (6 bases). Germline loops: CDR1 SGHRS, CDR2 YFSETQ. The CDR3 is 17 amino acids. V lost 4 bases and J 3 bases, leaving 23 bases between the germline ends. The DNA for the CDR3 is TGCGCCAGCAGCCCTCACTCCCTGGACAGTGGCGGCTACGAGCAGTACTTC. This sequence encodes CASSPHSLDSGGYEQYF.

The chain combines TRBV20-1 with TRBJ2-5; 9 bases align to TRBD2. The trim removed 3 bases at V and 5 bases at J, leaving 7 bases unmatched. The V gene's germline CDR1 is DFQATT and CDR2 SNEGSKA (reference sequence). The length of the CDR3 is 14 residues. CDR3 DNA sequence: TGCAGTGCTAGTTCGGCTAGCGGGGTGGAGACCCAGTACTTC. This sequence encodes CSASSASGVETQYF.

The rearrangement joins TRBV19 to TRBJ1-3; D uncertain. The V end lost 7 bases, the J end lost 0 bases, and 7 bases lay between the germline ends. The germline gives CDR1 LNHDA, CDR2 SQIVND (reference sequence). This CDR3 has 13 residues. In DNA, the CDR3 is TGTGCCAGTATGGGCCTCTCTGGAAACACCATATATTTT. Its protein is CASMGLSGNTIYF. Looking up the rest from reference TRBV19 and TRBJ1-3 gives the full variable domain: DGGITQSPKYLFRKEGQNVTLSCEQNLNHDAMYWYRQDPGQGLRLIYYSQIVNDFQKGDIAEGYSVSREKKESFPLTVTSAQKNPTAFYLCASMGLSGNTIYFGEGSWLTVV.

In DNA form, the CDR3 reads TGTGCCAGCAGTGAAAGTTGGGAGGGGGTCCGGAGCGGTAATTCACCCCTCCACTTT. This translates into CASSESWEGVRSGNSPLHF. The chain employs TRBV2 and TRBJ1-6; D may be TRBD1 (6 bases). CDR3 size: 19 residues. Germline loops: CDR1 SNHLY, CDR2 FYNNEI. V gave up 2 bases and J gave up 6 bases, with 23 bases separating them.

The gene calls are TRBV2 and TRBJ1-5; 7 nucleotides match TRBD1. This CDR3 region has 15 residues. The junction had 3 bases not matched to a gene; V was cut back by 2 bases and J by 2 bases. CDR1 is SNHLY and CDR2 is FYNNEI in the germline V gene. CDR3 sequence: CASSEFGQGNQPQHF. The DNA for the CDR3 is TGTGCCAGCAGTGAATTCGGACAGGGCAATCAGCCCCAGCATTTT.

The CDR3, as DNA: TGTGCCAGCAGCCCTGACAGTAACACCGGGGAGCTGTTTTTT. Its protein product is CASSPDSNTGELFF. The V gene is TRBV3-1 (or the pseudogene TRBV3-2), the J gene TRBJ2-2, with D maybe TRBD1 (5 bases). Germline CDR1 reads LGHDT; CDR2 reads YNNKEL (reference sequence). V was clipped by 4 bases and J by 2 bases, with 8 bases between them. The length of the CDR3 is 14 residues.

The chain employs TRBV7-6 and TRBJ1-4; D is unresolved. Germline loops: CDR1 SGHVS, CDR2 FNYEAQ. This CDR3 spans 16 amino acids. The V and J ends lost 4 bases and 4 bases respectively, with 16 bases between them. The CDR3 spells CASSSQPGYINEKLFF. The CDR3 DNA is TGTGCCAGCAGCTCCCAACCCGGGTACATTAATGAAAAACTGTTTTTT.

This clone was found once. The rearrangement links TRBV3-1 (or the pseudogene TRBV3-2) to TRBJ1-2; no clear D. CDR3 length: 14 residues. Between the trimmed V and J ends, which lost 2 bases and 8 bases, there was a span of 15 bases. Germline loops: CDR1 LGHDT, CDR2 YNNKEL (reference sequence). CDR3 amino acids: CASSQLIRSEGYTF. CDR3 sequence (DNA): TGTGCCAGCAGCCAACTCATACGGTCTGAAGGCTACACCTTC.

The rearrangement joins TRBV5-1 to TRBJ2-2; 9 nucleotides match TRBD1. Losses at the gene ends were 4 bases for V and 4 bases for J; bases not matched to a gene: 5. From germline, CDR1 is SGHRS and CDR2 YFSETQ. This CDR3 is 15 amino acids long. The chain's CDR3 is CASSLGTGSTGELFF. CDR3 DNA: TGCGCCAGCAGCCTAGGGACAGGGAGCACCGGGGAGCTGTTTTTT.

The V call is TRBV7-9, the J call TRBJ2-1, with 7 nucleotides matching TRBD1. Germline V gives CDR1 SEHNR, CDR2 FQNEAQ (reference sequence). The CDR3 length is 18 residues. The V and J ends lost 2 bases and 0 bases, in that order; junction bases with no gene match: 10. The CDR3 sequence: CASSLYRGGRGSYNEQFF. Written as DNA, the CDR3 is TGTGCCAGCAGCTTATATAGAGGGGGCCGGGGCTCCTACAATGAGCAGTTCTTC. Variable domain in full (rest from reference TRBV7-9 and TRBJ2-1): DTGVSQNPRHKITKRGQNVTFRCDPISEHNRLYWYRQTLGQGPEFLTYFQNEAQLEKSRLLSDRFSAERPKGSFSTLEIQRTEQGDSAMYLCASSLYRGGRGSYNEQFFGPGTRLTVL.

This rearrangement joins TRBV9 to TRBJ2-5; 10 bases match TRBD2. The CDR3 is 15 residues long. Germline CDR1 and CDR2: SGDLS and YYNGEE. V lost 3 bases and J lost 3; bases outside the gene matches: 5. For the CDR3, the DNA is TGTGCCAGCAGCGGAGCTAGCGGGAGAAAAGAGACCCAGTACTTC. Translated, it gives CASSGASGRKETQYF.